Each of the 15 T cell receptor beta chains below was sequenced from the same sample in a study of shared clonotypes between healthy human individuals. Clones were sequenced by immunoSEQ multiplex PCR, and TCRdb holds only the in-frame ones, with some missing. This sample has about 1.1 million clones, with 77% found just once. Sequenced: memory CD4+ T cells from PBMCs. Specified subset: CD45RA-negative fraction. The receptors here all came from a man younger than 35 in good health. Some clones in this sample may be carry-over from other donors' samples.

V usage is TRBV7-2 and J usage is TRBJ1-1; 7 bases fit TRBD1. Germline V lookup: CDR1 SGHTA, CDR2 FQGNSA. The CDR3 runs to 15 residues. V shed 5 bases and J 5 bases; nucleotides not matched to a gene: 11. The CDR3 is CASSHSTGVGTEAFF. The CDR3 bases are TGTGCCAGCAGCCATAGCACAGGGGTTGGGACTGAAGCTTTCTTT.

V is TRBV6-5 and J is TRBJ1-2; D unresolved. The CDR3 is 13 residues long. CDR1 MNHEY and CDR2 SVGAGI come from the germline V gene. V gave up 2 bases and J gave up 4 bases, with 8 bases separating them. As DNA, the CDR3 is TGTGCCAGCAGTTACCGTGCGTCCTATGGCTACACCTTC. Protein: CASSYRASYGYTF.

As for this clone: The sample contains more than one DNA sequence encoding this CDR3. The chain links TRBV9 to TRBJ1-2, with D uncertain. Between the trimmed V and J ends, which lost 0 bases and 3 bases, there was a span of 3 bases. CDR3 length: 12 residues. In germline, CDR1 is SGDLS, CDR2 YYNGEE. The CDR3 protein is CASSVGHYGYTF. CDR3 nucleotides: TGTGCCAGCAGCGTAGGGCACTATGGCTACACCTTC.

This clone showed up just a few times. The chain joins TRBV2 to TRBJ2-2; 9 bases map to TRBD2. With 6 bases clipped from V and 7 bases from J, the junction kept 9 bases outside the gene matches. The germline gives CDR1 SNHLY, CDR2 FYNNEI. The CDR3 contains 15 residues. The CDR3 nucleotides read TGTGCCAGCAGCGGCGGGAGGGCCCTCGGCGGGGAGCTGTTTTTT. Translated, it gives CASSGGRALGGELFF.

The chain employs TRBV7-3 and TRBJ2-2; the match to TRBD2 covers 9 bases. The V and J ends lost 6 bases and 5 bases, in that order; junction bases with no gene match: 7. The CDR3 runs 15 residues. The germline gives CDR1 SGHTA, CDR2 FQGTGA. In DNA form, the CDR3 reads TGTGCCAGCAGGCCCGGGCTAGCGGGGACCGGGGAGCTGTTTTTT. Translation: CASRPGLAGTGELFF.

Notes on this clone: A far larger clone is off by one base, so a read error is likely. The chain links TRBV5-4 to TRBJ2-6; no clear D. From germline, CDR1 is SGHNT and CDR2 YYREEE (reference sequence). Trimming shortened V by 4 bases and J by 0 bases, and 11 bases separated the two germline ends. The CDR3 loop spans 16 amino acids. Written as DNA, the CDR3 is TGTGCCAGCAGCCAAGAAGTCGGCTCTGGGGCCAACGTCCTGACTTTC. Translating gives CASSQEVGSGANVLTF.

The chain links TRBV9 to TRBJ1-5; the D gene is possibly TRBD1 (6 bases). The germline V gene encodes CDR1 SGDLS and CDR2 YYNGEE. The CDR3 has 14 residues. V lost 0 bases to trimming and J lost 3 bases, with 7 bases between them. The CDR3 bases are TGTGCCAGCAGCGTAGGACAGGACAATCAGCCCCAGCATTTT. It specifies CASSVGQDNQPQHF. The full variable domain, rest sourced from reference TRBV9 and TRBJ1-5, is DSGVTQTPKHLITATGQRVTLRCSPRSGDLSVYWYQQSLDQGLQFLIQYYNGEERAKGNILERFSAQQFPDLHSELNLSSLELGDSALYFCASSVGQDNQPQHFGDGTRLSIL.

J is TRBJ2-7 and V is TRBV5-1, with TRBD2 matching over 8 bases. The junction had 14 bases not matched to a gene; V was cut back by 4 bases and J by 2 bases. Germline V lookup: CDR1 SGHRS, CDR2 YFSETQ. The CDR3 has 17 residues. The CDR3 here is CASSLGTPGLVTYEQYF. Here the CDR3 DNA reads TGCGCCAGCAGCCTGGGGACCCCGGGACTAGTAACCTACGAGCAGTACTTC.

This clone was seen a handful of times. The chain couples TRBV9 to TRBJ2-3, with 7 nucleotides matching TRBD2. The V and J ends lost 3 bases and 2 bases, in that order; junction bases with no gene match: 3. Germline V gene sequence: CDR1 SGDLS, CDR2 YYNGEE. The CDR3 totals 14 residues. Here the CDR3 DNA reads TGTGCCAGCAGCGAGGGGACTAACACAGATACGCAGTATTTT. It is translated as CASSEGTNTDTQYF.

This clone was counted between two and nine times. The chain recombines TRBV5-4 with TRBJ2-7; no definite D call. The germline V gene encodes CDR1 SGHNT and CDR2 YYREEE (reference sequence). V lost 3 bases and J lost 5, with 12 bases in between. The CDR3 consists of 13 residues. In nucleotides, the CDR3 is TGTGCCAGCAGCTCCGTGTCCCGAAACGAGCAGTACTTC. The encoded protein is CASSSVSRNEQYF.

The chain combines TRBV4-2 with TRBJ2-7, with 7 positions matching TRBD1. V lost 0 bases to trimming and J lost 7 bases; unmatched junction nucleotides: 15. Looked up from germline, CDR1 is LGHNA and CDR2 is YNFKEQ. The length of the CDR3 is 17 residues. This CDR3 is CASSQEPGQRDGGEQYF. The CDR3 DNA is TGTGCCAGCAGCCAAGAACCGGGACAGAGGGATGGTGGAGAGCAGTACTTC.

The chain uses TRBV10-3 and TRBJ2-7, with D perhaps being TRBD1 or TRBD2 (5 bases each). Per the germline V gene, CDR1 is ENHRY and CDR2 is SYGVKD. Trimming stripped 2 bases from V and 0 bases from J, with 8 bases between. This CDR3 comprises 14 residues. Written as DNA, the CDR3 is TGTGCCATCAGTGAGGGGACCATCTCCTACGAGCAGTACTTC. Amino acids: CAISEGTISYEQYF.

This clone has only a few counts. This chain joins TRBV5-4 and TRBJ2-3, with 7 bases identical to TRBD2. CDR3 length equals 16 residues. From germline, CDR1 is SGHNT and CDR2 YYREEE (reference sequence). V was clipped by 1 base and J by 4 bases; unmatched bases: 9. The CDR3 DNA reads TGTGCCAGCAGCTTGTCAGGCGGGGGTATTCCAGATACGCAGTATTTT. Its protein is CASSLSGGGIPDTQYF.

This clone was picked up a small number of times. This chain connects TRBV5-6 to TRBJ2-7; a possible D gene is TRBD1 (5 bases). This CDR3 is built from 14 residues. The V end lost 1 base, the J end lost 4 bases, and 12 bases lay between the germline ends. Germline V gene sequence: CDR1 SGHDT, CDR2 YYEEEE. The CDR3 reads CASSLIGDSYEQYF. CDR3 nucleotide sequence: TGTGCCAGCAGCTTGATAGGGGATTCTTACGAGCAGTACTTC.

On this clone: This may be a read error: a much more frequent sequence differs by one nucleotide. This sequence joins TRBV7-7 and TRBJ2-5; D possibly corresponds to TRBD1 (6 bases). The CDR3 length is 16 residues. Trimming took 5 bases from V and 3 from J, leaving 19 bases between them. Germline-derived CDR1 and CDR2 are SSHAT and FNYEAQ (reference sequence). CDR3 region: CASSHNLEGQEETQYF. The CDR3 region has the DNA TGTGCCAGCAGCCATAATTTAGAGGGACAAGAAGAGACCCAGTACTTC. The full variable domain, with the rest looked up from reference TRBV7-7 and TRBJ2-5, is GAGVSQSPRYKVTKRGQDVTLRCDPISSHATLYWYQQALGQGPEFLTYFNYEAQPDKSGLPSDRFSAERPEGSISTLTIQRTEQRDSAMYRCASSHNLEGQEETQYFGPGTRLLVL.